One sample yielded the 10 T cell receptor beta chains listed below, sequenced in a study of yellow fever vaccine responses in identical twins. One entry per CDR3 protein, called by TCRdb with MiXCR from the RT-PCR reads. Among fewer than 4,000 distinct CDR3 sequences listed, 90% were seen once. The sequencing used T cells from blood (PBMCs), unsorted or a sorted subset (not recorded which), collected before or after yellow fever vaccination (not recorded which). The receptors were sampled from a woman aged 18-29 years who received the yellow fever vaccine.

The chain recombines TRBV2 with TRBJ2-1; D uncertain. Germline CDR1 SNHLY, CDR2 FYNNEI. This CDR3 has 11 residues. V lost 7 bases, J lost 7 bases, and 8 bases lay in between. The chain's CDR3 is CASTPSNEQFF. In nucleotides, the CDR3 is TGTGCCAGCACCCCTAGTAATGAGCAGTTCTTC.

This clonotype was detected only once. The V call is TRBV4-3, the J call TRBJ1-2, with D unresolved. The V gene lost 3 bases and the J gene lost 5 bases, with 19 bases spanning the gap. CDR3 length: 16 amino acids. CDR1 is LGHNA and CDR2 is YSLEER in the germline V gene. The CDR3, as DNA: TGCGCCAGCAGCCACCTAGAATCAGGCACCGCGTATGGCTACACCTTC. As protein: CASSHLESGTAYGYTF.

The chain combines TRBV11-3 with TRBJ2-1; 9 positions agree with TRBD2. Germline V lookup: CDR1 SGHNT, CDR2 YENEEA. The CDR3 covers 15 residues. V lost 2 bases to trimming and J lost 3 bases; unmatched junction nucleotides: 2. CDR3 amino acids: CASSLPRGGYNEQFF. As DNA, the CDR3 is TGTGCCAGCAGCTTACCGCGGGGGGGCTACAATGAGCAGTTCTTC.

V is TRBV7-6 and J is TRBJ2-2; D could derive from TRBD1 or TRBD2 (6 bases each). V lost 6 bases, J lost 0 bases, and 17 bases lay in between. Germline CDR1 reads SGHVS; CDR2 reads FNYEAQ. The CDR3 extends over 17 amino acids. CDR3 nucleotides: TGTGCCAGCAGTCTGAGGAGGGGGGCAGCGAACACCGGGGAGCTGTTTTTT. Translated, it gives CASSLRRGAANTGELFF.

The chain has TRBV10-2 and TRBJ2-1; no firm D call. The CDR3 covers 13 residues. Germline CDR1 WSHSY, CDR2 SAAADI. Trimming pared 3 bases from V and 7 bases from J, leaving 10 bases between. The CDR3 is CASSDLATNEQFF. In DNA form, the CDR3 reads TGCGCCAGCAGTGATCTGGCCACGAATGAGCAGTTCTTC.

The rearrangement links TRBV29-1 to TRBJ2-6; unclear D gene. The germline gives CDR1 SQVTM, CDR2 ANQGSEA. There are 12 residues in the CDR3. V lost 4 bases to trimming and J lost 4 bases, with 5 bases between them. Here the CDR3 reads CSVGFGANVLTF. CDR3 in DNA: TGCAGCGTTGGGTTCGGGGCCAACGTCCTGACTTTC.

This chain joins TRBV6-1 and TRBJ2-7; D tentatively reads TRBD1 or TRBD2 (5 bases each). The CDR3 contains 15 residues. The V and J ends lost 5 bases and 3 bases respectively, with 17 bases between them. Germline CDR1 and CDR2: MNHNS and SASEGT. The CDR3 loop reads CASSQIWDGRYEQYF. DNA for the CDR3: TGTGCCAGCAGTCAGATTTGGGACGGACGCTACGAGCAGTACTTC.

The chain carries TRBV4-1 and TRBJ2-5, with D uncertain. CDR1 is MGHRA, CDR2 YSYEKL, per germline. Deletions cut 1 base from V and 4 bases from J, with 10 bases between. The CDR3 extends over 14 amino acids. Written as DNA, the CDR3 is TGCGCCAGCAGCCAAGGCGGCAGCCGAGAGACCCAGTACTTC. Translating it yields CASSQGGSRETQYF.

This clonotype was seen just once. This sequence joins TRBV9 and TRBJ2-5; tentative D call: TRBD1 (5 bases). CDR1 is SGDLS, CDR2 YYNGEE, per germline. Between the trimmed V and J ends, which lost 0 bases and 3 bases, there was a span of 9 bases. The CDR3 has 14 amino acids. CDR3 amino acids: CASSVGPGKETQYF. The CDR3 DNA sequence: TGTGCCAGCAGCGTAGGTCCAGGGAAAGAGACCCAGTACTTC.

This sequence joins TRBV27 and TRBJ2-7, with 9 bases that match TRBD2. V was pared by 10 bases and J by 4 bases, with 8 bases of the junction left unmatched. The CDR3 loop spans 13 amino acids. CDR1 is MNHEY and CDR2 is SMNVEV in the germline V gene (reference sequence). CDR3 sequence (DNA): TGTGCCATCCGGGGACTAGCAGATTACGAGCAGTACTTC. It is translated as CAIRGLADYEQYF.